The subject of this entry is one T cell receptor beta chain. Its antigen remains unknown. Clones were sequenced by immunoSEQ multiplex PCR, and TCRdb holds only the in-frame ones, with some missing. This table holds tens of thousands of clones, roughly 87% found once. J gave up 0 bases and V 5 bases, and 7 bases lay outside the gene matches. CDR1 is LNHDA, CDR2 SQIVND, per germline (reference sequence). The CDR3 totals 16 residues. This sample was taken from a study of OX40 agonist ivuxolimab in advanced cancers. Study-wide findings and caveats: Relative to CD4+ cells, CD8+ T cells on average had more expanded clones. At 0.1 to 3.0 mg/kg and by week 6, clonal expansion occurred in CD4+ and CD8+ blood T cells.

The clonotype comes from an adult with an advanced solid tumor such as melanoma, head and neck, liver or kidney cancer. This material consisted of CD4+ or CD8+ T cells sorted from blood, taken in a trial of the OX40 agonist ivuxolimab. The gene calls are TRBV19 and TRBJ1-3, with 7 positions matching TRBD1. CDR3 residues: CASSPGQVSSGNTIYF. CDR3 DNA: TGTGCCAGTAGTCCTGGACAGGTCAGCTCTGGAAACACCATATATTTT.